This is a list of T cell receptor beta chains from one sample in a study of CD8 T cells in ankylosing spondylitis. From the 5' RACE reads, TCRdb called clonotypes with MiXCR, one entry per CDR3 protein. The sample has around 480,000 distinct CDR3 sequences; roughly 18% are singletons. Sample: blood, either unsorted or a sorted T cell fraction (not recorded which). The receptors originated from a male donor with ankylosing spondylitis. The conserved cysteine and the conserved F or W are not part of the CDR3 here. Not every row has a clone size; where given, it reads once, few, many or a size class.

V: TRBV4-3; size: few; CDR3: ASSQHPGLRAGELF
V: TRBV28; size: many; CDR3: ASRDGSDRQRHC
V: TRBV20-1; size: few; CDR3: SAGQGGGEQY
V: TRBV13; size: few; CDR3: ASSPGTAPNTDTQY
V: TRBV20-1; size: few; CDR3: SARMTSGGVNEQF
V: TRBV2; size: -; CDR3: ASYRDSQETQY
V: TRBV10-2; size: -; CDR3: ASQGQGFQETQY
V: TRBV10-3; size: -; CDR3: AISESPKGAATEAF
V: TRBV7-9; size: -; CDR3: ASSQDSVNEKLF
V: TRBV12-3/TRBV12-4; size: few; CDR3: ASSHRRQGQETQY
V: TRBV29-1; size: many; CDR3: SVESPRGTEEQY
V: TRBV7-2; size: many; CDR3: ASSLGQVSEQF
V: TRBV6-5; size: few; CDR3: ASTPDRFGYT
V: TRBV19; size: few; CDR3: ASRQDSGYGYT
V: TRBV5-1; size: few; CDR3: ASSLDGPGAKGTGELF
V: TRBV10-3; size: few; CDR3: AISDPGLARGDTQY
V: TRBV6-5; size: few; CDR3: ASSYPGTSGEQF
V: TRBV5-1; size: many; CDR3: ASSSDIGTEF
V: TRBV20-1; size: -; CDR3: SASSLASVTDTQY
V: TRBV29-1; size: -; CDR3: SVWQGGAYEQY
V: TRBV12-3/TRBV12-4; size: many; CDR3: ASSLGGTPTYEQY
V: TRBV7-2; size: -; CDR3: ASSGKNIQY
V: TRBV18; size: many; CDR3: ASSPGPSSGNTIY
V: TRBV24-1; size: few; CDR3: ATSDSDRMDYGYT
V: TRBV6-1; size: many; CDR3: ASSETGKAF
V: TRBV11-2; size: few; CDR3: ASSLDRVTGASDYGYT
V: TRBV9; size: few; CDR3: ASSVEPGNRNSGNTIY
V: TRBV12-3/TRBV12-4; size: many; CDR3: ASRVGAQETQY
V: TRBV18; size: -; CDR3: ASSPPNRASTSSESGELF
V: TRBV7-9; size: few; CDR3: ASSQWTGINEQY
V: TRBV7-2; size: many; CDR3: ASRRGLNTEAF
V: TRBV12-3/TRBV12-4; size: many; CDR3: ASRIQGGGETQY
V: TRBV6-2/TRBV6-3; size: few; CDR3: ASSWTGDYT
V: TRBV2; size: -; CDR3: ASTPAGGGLHEQF
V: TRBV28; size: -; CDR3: ASRQRSILPQETQY
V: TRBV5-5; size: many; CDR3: ASSLGRGTSTDTQY
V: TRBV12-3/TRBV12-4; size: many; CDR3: ASSLSRERNQPQH
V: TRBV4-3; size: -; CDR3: ASSQTSRADTQY
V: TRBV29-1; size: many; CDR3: SVPFYNNEQF
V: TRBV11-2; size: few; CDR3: ASSLVSIANTGELF
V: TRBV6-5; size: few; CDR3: ASSYLRDRGSYNYGYT
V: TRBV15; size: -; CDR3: ATSRGVVGNQPQH
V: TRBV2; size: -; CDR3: ASSESNGRNTGELF
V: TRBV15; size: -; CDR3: ATSRKLLAGGPSNEQF
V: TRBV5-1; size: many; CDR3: ASSPGFYGYT
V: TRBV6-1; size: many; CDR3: ASSPLTSGRMVPYEQY
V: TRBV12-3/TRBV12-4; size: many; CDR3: ASSFFQGSSYEQY
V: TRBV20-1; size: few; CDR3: SARALQGGPDTQY
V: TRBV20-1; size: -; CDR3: SAPDRVYEQY
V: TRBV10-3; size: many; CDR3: AISESAGSSYNEQF